These T cell receptor beta chains were read from a single sample in a study of cytomegalovirus exposure and HLA in healthy donors. The table came from immunoSEQ multiplex PCR; TCRdb's copy has only in-frame clones and leaves some out. The sample's table shows approximately 50,000 clones. Source material: PBMCs. Every receptor here comes from a female donor in good health and CMV-seronegative. The CDR3 runs from the conserved cysteine through the conserved F or W. D genes are given only for firm matches.

j_call: TRBJ1-5; d_call: .; v_call: TRBV7-8; cdr3_nt: TGTGCCAGCAGCCCACAGGGTAATCAGCCCCAGCATTTT; cdr3_aa: CASSPQGNQPQHF
j_call: TRBJ2-7; d_call: .; v_call: TRBV5-4; cdr3_nt: TGTGCCAGCAGCTTGGGGTCTACCGAGCAGTACTTC; cdr3_aa: CASSLGSTEQYF
j_call: TRBJ1-6; d_call: TRBD1; v_call: TRBV5-1; cdr3_nt: TGCGCCAGCAGCCCGGGACAGGGGCCTACTAATTCACCCCTCCACTTT; cdr3_aa: CASSPGQGPTNSPLHF
j_call: TRBJ2-7; d_call: TRBD1; v_call: TRBV5-6; cdr3_nt: TGTGCCAGCAGCAACGACAGGGACCATCCCTACGAGCAGTACTTC; cdr3_aa: CASSNDRDHPYEQYF
j_call: TRBJ2-7; d_call: .; v_call: TRBV5-1; cdr3_nt: TGCGCCAGCAGCCCAGGGGTTTCCTCCTACGAGCAGTACTTC; cdr3_aa: CASSPGVSSYEQYF
j_call: TRBJ2-1; d_call: .; v_call: TRBV5-1; cdr3_nt: TGCGCCAGCAGCTTTCGTGGGCTGGGGGGACCCTACAATGAGCAGTTCTTC; cdr3_aa: CASSFRGLGGPYNEQFF
j_call: TRBJ2-7; d_call: .; v_call: TRBV19; cdr3_nt: TGTGCCAGTAGTTCCCAGAACTACGAGCAGTACTTC; cdr3_aa: CASSSQNYEQYF
j_call: TRBJ2-5; d_call: .; v_call: TRBV5-1; cdr3_nt: TGCGCCAGCAGCTTGGGACAGTTAAAAGAGACCCAGTACTTC; cdr3_aa: CASSLGQLKETQYF
j_call: TRBJ2-7; d_call: .; v_call: TRBV7-2; cdr3_nt: TGTGCCAGCAGCCTTGACGGCCAGACTTACGAGCAGTACTTC; cdr3_aa: CASSLDGQTYEQYF
j_call: TRBJ1-2; d_call: TRBD1; v_call: TRBV2; cdr3_nt: TGTGCCAGCACCCAGGGGGCTAACTATGGCTACACCTTC; cdr3_aa: CASTQGANYGYTF
j_call: TRBJ1-4; d_call: .; v_call: TRBV4-2; cdr3_nt: TGTGCCAGCAGCCGACAAAGTGCTGTGAATGAAAAACTGTTTTTT; cdr3_aa: CASSRQSAVNEKLFF
j_call: TRBJ2-7; d_call: TRBD2; v_call: TRBV2; cdr3_nt: TGTGCCAGTGGGAGGGAGACTAGCCTAGGCGAGCAGTACTTC; cdr3_aa: CASGRETSLGEQYF
j_call: TRBJ2-5; d_call: .; v_call: TRBV18; cdr3_nt: TGTGCCAGCTCTACAGGGAAGGAGGCAGAGACCCAGTACTTC; cdr3_aa: CASSTGKEAETQYF
j_call: TRBJ2-5; d_call: .; v_call: TRBV20-1; cdr3_nt: TGCAGTTCTTTGTACCAAGAGACCCAGTACTTC; cdr3_aa: CSSLYQETQYF
j_call: TRBJ2-3; d_call: .; v_call: TRBV5-1; cdr3_nt: TGCGCCAGCAGCTTGGGTATCGGCACAGATACGCAGTATTTT; cdr3_aa: CASSLGIGTDTQYF
j_call: TRBJ2-1; d_call: TRBD2; v_call: TRBV4-3; cdr3_nt: TGCGCCAGCAGCAACGGGGGGGCCCCCTACAATGAGCAGTTCTTC; cdr3_aa: CASSNGGAPYNEQFF
j_call: TRBJ2-3; d_call: .; v_call: TRBV5-1; cdr3_nt: TGCGCCAGCAGCTCCCTGACAGGAACAGATACGCAGTATTTT; cdr3_aa: CASSSLTGTDTQYF
j_call: TRBJ2-1; d_call: TRBD2; v_call: TRBV19; cdr3_nt: TGTGCCAGTAGAACTAGCGGGAGGGGCAATGAGCAGTTCTTC; cdr3_aa: CASRTSGRGNEQFF
j_call: TRBJ2-2; d_call: .; v_call: TRBV30; cdr3_nt: TGTGCCTTCGGGTCGAGCGTGAACACCGGGGAGCTGTTTTTT; cdr3_aa: CAFGSSVNTGELFF
j_call: TRBJ2-3; d_call: TRBD1; v_call: TRBV5-1; cdr3_nt: TGCGCCAGCAGCTTGGGCAGGGGGCAGATCTACACAGATACGCAGTATTTT; cdr3_aa: CASSLGRGQIYTDTQYF
j_call: TRBJ1-2; d_call: .; v_call: TRBV9; cdr3_nt: TGTGCCAGCAGCGCGCGGGGCCCTGACCCGGGCTATGGCTACACCTTC; cdr3_aa: CASSARGPDPGYGYTF
j_call: TRBJ2-5; d_call: TRBD1; v_call: TRBV7-3; cdr3_nt: TGTGCCAGCAGCTTTGGACAGGGGGCGAAGACCCAGTACTTC; cdr3_aa: CASSFGQGAKTQYF
j_call: TRBJ2-2; d_call: TRBD2; v_call: TRBV6-1; cdr3_nt: TGTGCCAGCAATAGCGGGGTGAACACCGGGGAGCTGTTTTTT; cdr3_aa: CASNSGVNTGELFF
j_call: TRBJ1-1; d_call: .; v_call: TRBV7-2; cdr3_nt: TGTGCCAGCAGTTCTACGGGCAGGGGTTTGACTGAAGCTTTCTTT; cdr3_aa: CASSSTGRGLTEAFF
j_call: TRBJ2-1; d_call: .; v_call: TRBV30; cdr3_nt: TGTGCCTGGAGTGTACTTGGGAGCCCGTACAATGAGCAGTTCTTC; cdr3_aa: CAWSVLGSPYNEQFF
j_call: TRBJ2-7; d_call: .; v_call: TRBV10-1; cdr3_nt: TGCGCCAGCAGCGGACAAAACTGGGGCGAACCCCCGGGCGAGCAGTACTTC; cdr3_aa: CASSGQNWGEPPGEQYF
j_call: TRBJ2-1; d_call: TRBD2; v_call: TRBV27; cdr3_nt: TGTGCCAGCAGTTATCGTCTAGCGGGAGTAGGAAAGTTCTTC; cdr3_aa: CASSYRLAGVGKFF
j_call: TRBJ1-2; d_call: .; v_call: TRBV6-5; cdr3_nt: TGTGCCAGCAGTTACTCCGCAGGGGACTATGGCTACACCTTC; cdr3_aa: CASSYSAGDYGYTF
j_call: TRBJ1-2; d_call: .; v_call: TRBV29-1; cdr3_nt: TGCAGCGTTGAAGGGGCATTCGGGGTATCTGGCTATGGCTACACCTTC; cdr3_aa: CSVEGAFGVSGYGYTF
j_call: TRBJ1-4; d_call: .; v_call: TRBV29-1; cdr3_nt: TGCAGCGTTGAATCTCCCGTACAGGAAAAACTGTTTTTT; cdr3_aa: CSVESPVQEKLFF
j_call: TRBJ1-5; d_call: .; v_call: TRBV10-1; cdr3_nt: TGCGCCAGCAGTGGCAGACACAATCAGCCCCAGCATTTT; cdr3_aa: CASSGRHNQPQHF
j_call: TRBJ1-1; d_call: .; v_call: TRBV25-1; cdr3_nt: TGTGCCATTAAAGGGGCAGGGACTGAAGCTTTCTTT; cdr3_aa: CAIKGAGTEAFF
j_call: TRBJ2-5; d_call: .; v_call: TRBV18; cdr3_nt: TGTGCCAGCTCACCTCAGTACCAAGAGACCCAGTACTTC; cdr3_aa: CASSPQYQETQYF
j_call: TRBJ1-1; d_call: TRBD1; v_call: TRBV7-9; cdr3_nt: TGTGCCAGCAGCCTTAGACAGGGGCCCTTGAACACTGAAGCTTTCTTT; cdr3_aa: CASSLRQGPLNTEAFF
j_call: TRBJ2-1; d_call: .; v_call: TRBV5-6; cdr3_nt: TGTGCCAGCAGCTTGGACCAGCGGTACAATGAGCAGTTCTTC; cdr3_aa: CASSLDQRYNEQFF
j_call: TRBJ2-7; d_call: TRBD1; v_call: TRBV18; cdr3_nt: TGTGCCAGCTCACTACGTAGGACAGGGAGCTCCTACGAGCAGTACTTC; cdr3_aa: CASSLRRTGSSYEQYF
j_call: TRBJ1-2; d_call: .; v_call: TRBV6-5; cdr3_nt: TGTGCCAGCAGTTACTCCCGGACATCTAACTATGGCTACACCTTC; cdr3_aa: CASSYSRTSNYGYTF
j_call: TRBJ1-5; d_call: TRBD1; v_call: TRBV15; cdr3_nt: TGTGCCACAGGGGGCACTAGCAATCAGCCCCAGCATTTT; cdr3_aa: CATGGTSNQPQHF
j_call: TRBJ1-2; d_call: .; v_call: TRBV6-5; cdr3_nt: TGTGCCAGCACCCCCGGGGGATACTATGGCTACACCTTC; cdr3_aa: CASTPGGYYGYTF
j_call: TRBJ2-5; d_call: TRBD2; v_call: TRBV5-4; cdr3_nt: TGTGCCAGCAGCTTACCAAATACCGGGACTAGCGGATTCCAAGAGACCCAGTACTTC; cdr3_aa: CASSLPNTGTSGFQETQYF
j_call: TRBJ1-1; d_call: .; v_call: TRBV25-1; cdr3_nt: TGTGCCAGCAGTGAGAGAGCACTGCCCTTCACTGAAGCTTTCTTT; cdr3_aa: CASSERALPFTEAFF
j_call: TRBJ2-3; d_call: TRBD2; v_call: TRBV6-5; cdr3_nt: TGTGCCAGCACCGTAGCGGGGTTCACAGATACGCAGTATTTT; cdr3_aa: CASTVAGFTDTQYF
j_call: TRBJ2-1; d_call: .; v_call: TRBV18; cdr3_nt: TGTGCCAGCTCACCGACGGGATCTAGTCCGCAGGATGAGCAGTTCTTC; cdr3_aa: CASSPTGSSPQDEQFF
j_call: TRBJ2-1; d_call: .; v_call: TRBV7-9; cdr3_nt: TGTGCCAGCAGTCCCCGCTGGGGCGGACCTACCCACAATGAGCAGTTCTTC; cdr3_aa: CASSPRWGGPTHNEQFF
j_call: TRBJ2-7; d_call: .; v_call: TRBV30; cdr3_nt: TGTGCCTGGGGGTCCAGACAGGCCTTCGCCTACGAGCAGTACTTC; cdr3_aa: CAWGSRQAFAYEQYF
j_call: TRBJ1-2; d_call: .; v_call: TRBV29-1; cdr3_nt: TGCAGCGTCAGGGGTAGTAATTATGGCTACACCTTC; cdr3_aa: CSVRGSNYGYTF
j_call: TRBJ2-3; d_call: TRBD2; v_call: TRBV5-1; cdr3_nt: TGCGCCAGCAGCTTGGGACTAGCGGGAACAGATACGCAGTATTTT; cdr3_aa: CASSLGLAGTDTQYF
j_call: TRBJ2-2; d_call: TRBD1; v_call: TRBV29-1; cdr3_nt: TGCAGCGTTAGGGGGCCCGGGGAGCTGTTTTTT; cdr3_aa: CSVRGPGELFF
j_call: TRBJ1-2; d_call: TRBD1; v_call: TRBV30; cdr3_nt: TGTGCCTGGAGTGGCGGGACAGGGGGCGACTATGGCTACACCTTC; cdr3_aa: CAWSGGTGGDYGYTF
j_call: TRBJ1-1; d_call: TRBD1; v_call: TRBV29-1; cdr3_nt: TGCATCGCGACAGGGAACACTGAAGATTTCTTT; cdr3_aa: CIATGNTEDFF
j_call: TRBJ2-7; d_call: TRBD1; v_call: TRBV19; cdr3_nt: TGTGCCACCGCCGACAGGGCAGGATCCTACGAGCAGTACTTC; cdr3_aa: CATADRAGSYEQYF
j_call: TRBJ2-3; d_call: .; v_call: TRBV18; cdr3_nt: TGTGCCAGCTCACCGACACCTAGCACAGATACGCAGTATTTT; cdr3_aa: CASSPTPSTDTQYF
j_call: TRBJ1-3; d_call: .; v_call: TRBV5-1; cdr3_nt: TGCGCCAGCAGCCCATCGGGGGGATTTGGGAACACCATATATTTT; cdr3_aa: CASSPSGGFGNTIYF
j_call: TRBJ2-5; d_call: TRBD2; v_call: TRBV19; cdr3_nt: TGTGCCAGGAGTAAAATCGGGACTAGCATCGTCATCGAGCAAGAGACCCAGTACTTC; cdr3_aa: CARSKIGTSIVIEQETQYF
j_call: TRBJ2-4; d_call: TRBD1; v_call: TRBV4-1; cdr3_nt: TGCGCCAGCAGCCAACCTCCGGGACAGGGGCAAATTTGGGACATTCAGTACTTC; cdr3_aa: CASSQPPGQGQIWDIQYF